The rows below give T cell receptor beta chains drawn from one sample of a study of shared clonotypes between healthy human individuals. Measured with immunoSEQ multiplex PCR; TCRdb has only the in-frame clones, and not every one. Of a few hundred thousand clones in the sample, 65% were seen once. What was sequenced was memory CD4+ T cells sorted from blood. The receptors stem from a young man in good health. Both conserved end residues are part of each CDR3. A D gene is named only where the DNA matches it firmly. The size of a clone is reported for some rows only, either as once, few or many, or as a class for expanded clones.

d_gene	j_gene	abundance	v_gene	CDR3nt	CDR3aa
-	TRBJ2-6	-	TRBV7-9	TGTGCCAGCAGCTCGGACCGTGGGGCCAACGTCCTGACTTTC	CASSSDRGANVLTF
TRBD2	TRBJ2-7	-	TRBV5-1	TGCGCCAGCAGCTTGGGACTAGCGGGAGCCCTTGGGCCGTACGAGCAGTACTTC	CASSLGLAGALGPYEQYF
-	TRBJ1-1	-	TRBV29-1	TGCAGCGTTGCCGCCGGGTGGGGGATGAACACTGAAGCTTTCTTT	CSVAAGWGMNTEAFF
-	TRBJ1-2	-	TRBV9	TGTGCCAGCAGCCCAGGAGGCCAGGCTAACTATGGCTACACCTTC	CASSPGGQANYGYTF
TRBD1	TRBJ1-5	once	TRBV28	TGTGCCAGCAGTTCGGGGACAGGGGAGGGTCAGCCCCAGCATTTT	CASSSGTGEGQPQHF
TRBD2	TRBJ2-3	-	TRBV2	TGTGCCAGCACCGGGGGGGGAGGCACAGATACGCAGTATTTT	CASTGGGGTDTQYF
TRBD1	TRBJ2-5	few	TRBV11-2	TGTGCCAGCAGCTTAGTTGGACAGGTTCGCCGAGAGACCCAGTACTTC	CASSLVGQVRRETQYF
-	TRBJ2-4	-	TRBV5-4	TGTGCCAGCACCGCGGACAGTTCCAAAAACATTCAGTACTTC	CASTADSSKNIQYF
-	TRBJ2-2	-	TRBV19	TGTGCCAGTACTCAGCGCCCCAGGGGGGAGCTGTTTTTT	CASTQRPRGELFF
-	TRBJ1-4	few	TRBV5-1	TGCGCCAGCAGCTTGGGGACTGCGGAAGAAAAACTGTTTTTT	CASSLGTAEEKLFF
-	TRBJ2-7	few	TRBV10-3	TGTGCCATCAGTGTCTATGGGGTCGACGAGCAGTACTTC	CAISVYGVDEQYF
-	TRBJ1-5	few	TRBV28	TGTGCCAGCAGTTATGGGACACTTAATCAGCCCCAGCATTTT	CASSYGTLNQPQHF